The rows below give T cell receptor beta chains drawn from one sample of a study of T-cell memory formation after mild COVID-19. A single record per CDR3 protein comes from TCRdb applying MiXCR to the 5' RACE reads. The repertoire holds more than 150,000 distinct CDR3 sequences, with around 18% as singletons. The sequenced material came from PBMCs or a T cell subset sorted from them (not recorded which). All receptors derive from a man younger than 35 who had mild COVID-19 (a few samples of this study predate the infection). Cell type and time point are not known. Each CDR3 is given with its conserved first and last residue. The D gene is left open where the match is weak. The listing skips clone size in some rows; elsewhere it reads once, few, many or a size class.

TGCGCCAGCAGCGGGGACAATTTCAACTATGGCTACACCTTC	CASSGDNFNYGYTF	few	TRBV5-1	TRBJ1-2	-
TGTGCCACTCCGGACAGGGGTGAGACCCAGTACTTC	CATPDRGETQYF	-	TRBV24-1	TRBJ2-5	TRBD1
TGTGCCAGCAGCGTAGGTGGGCTGGACGAGCAGTACTTC	CASSVGGLDEQYF	-	TRBV9	TRBJ2-7	-
TGCAGTGCTAGAGATGGACTAGCGGGGGACACCGGGGAGCTGTTTTTT	CSARDGLAGDTGELFF	few	TRBV20-1	TRBJ2-2	TRBD2
TGCGCCAGCAGCCAAGGCCCCCTAGCGGGGTCCTACGAGCAGTACTTC	CASSQGPLAGSYEQYF	-	TRBV4-3	TRBJ2-7	TRBD2
TGTGCCACCATGGGACAGCTCAACGAAAAACTGTTTTTT	CATMGQLNEKLFF	few	TRBV25-1	TRBJ1-4	TRBD1
TGTGCCAGCACCAACAGGGGGGCAGATACGCAGTATTTT	CASTNRGADTQYF	-	TRBV6-5	TRBJ2-3	TRBD1
TGTGCCATCAGAGGGGGACAGGTCCACACCATATATTTT	CAIRGGQVHTIYF	many	TRBV10-3	TRBJ1-3	TRBD1
TGTGCCAGCAGCTACCTGCTGGAGGGTAGCGGGGACCAAGAGACCCAGTACTTC	CASSYLLEGSGDQETQYF	few	TRBV7-8	TRBJ2-5	TRBD2
TGCGCCAGCAGCTTAGACAGGGAGAGCGGTACGCAGTATTTT	CASSLDRESGTQYF	-	TRBV5-1	TRBJ2-3	TRBD1
TGTGCCAGCAGGGACAGGGGAGATAGCAATCAGCCCCAGCATTTT	CASRDRGDSNQPQHF	-	TRBV12-3/TRBV12-4	TRBJ1-5	TRBD1
TGCGCCAGCAGCTTGGCCCCAACTAGCCAAGAGACCCAGTACTTC	CASSLAPTSQETQYF	-	TRBV5-1	TRBJ2-5	-
TGCGCCAGCAGGGGAGGGGCCGGGGATTCAGATACGCAGTATTTT	CASRGGAGDSDTQYF	few	TRBV5-1	TRBJ2-3	TRBD2
TGTGCCAGCAACGGACAGGGGAAGTTTGGTCAGCCCCAGCATTTT	CASNGQGKFGQPQHF	-	TRBV12-3/TRBV12-4	TRBJ1-5	TRBD1
TGTGCTAGCAGCATGGGACTAGCCTCGGAGACCCAGTACTTC	CASSMGLASETQYF	few	TRBV7-7	TRBJ2-5	TRBD2
TGCGCCAGCAGCTTGTCAGGGGAAGGGTACAATGAGCAGTTCTTC	CASSLSGEGYNEQFF	-	TRBV5-1	TRBJ2-1	-
TGTGCCAGCAAAAACAGGGGGCTCAATTCACCCCTCCACTTT	CASKNRGLNSPLHF	few	TRBV6-5	TRBJ1-6	TRBD1
TGTGCCAGCACCTCAGGGGGGGATCTGCAGTTCTTC	CASTSGGDLQFF	-	TRBV3-1	TRBJ2-1	-
TGTGCCGCCAGCGGGGGGGCCACAGATACGCAGTATTTT	CAASGGATDTQYF	few	TRBV6-2/TRBV6-3	TRBJ2-3	TRBD2
TGTGCCAGCAGCCCGATGGGGGGGGGGCGTAATGAGCAGTTCTTC	CASSPMGGGRNEQFF	-	TRBV6-4	TRBJ2-1	-
TGCAGCGCCCGGAAGGCAACAGATACGCAGTATTTT	CSARKATDTQYF	few	TRBV29-1	TRBJ2-3	-
TGTGCCAGCAGTCAGGCCCTTAACACTGAAGCTTTCTTT	CASSQALNTEAFF	few	TRBV28	TRBJ1-1	-
TGTGCCAGCAGTCCGGGGACAGGGAACGGCTACACCTTC	CASSPGTGNGYTF	many	TRBV27	TRBJ1-2	TRBD1
TGCGCCAGCAGCGTGGGACAGGGGTTGTCAGAGACCCAGTACTTC	CASSVGQGLSETQYF	-	TRBV5-1	TRBJ2-5	TRBD1
TGTGCCAGCAGCGAACCACCGGGTGGTTGGGCTTTCTTT	CASSEPPGGWAFF	few	TRBV12-3/TRBV12-4	TRBJ1-1	-
TGCGCCAGCAGCACGAACAGGGGAGAGACCCAGTACTTC	CASSTNRGETQYF	-	TRBV5-1	TRBJ2-5	TRBD1
TGTGCCAGCAGCACCCACCTGAACACTGAAGCTTTCTTT	CASSTHLNTEAFF	-	TRBV9	TRBJ1-1	-
TGCAGTGCTCCAGGGGTGGCGGGCTACACCTTC	CSAPGVAGYTF	few	TRBV20-1	TRBJ1-2	-
TGTGCCAGCTCAAGGGACAGAGGGGTGGAAGCTTTCTTT	CASSRDRGVEAFF	few	TRBV18	TRBJ1-1	TRBD1
TGTGCCAGCAGTTTTACAGGGGGAACCTATGGCTACACCTTC	CASSFTGGTYGYTF	few	TRBV12-3/TRBV12-4	TRBJ1-2	TRBD1
TGTGCCAGTACCGAGGGGGCAACTAATGAAAAACTGTTTTTT	CASTEGATNEKLFF	-	TRBV19	TRBJ1-4	-
TGTGCCAGCAGTTTCGGTGACCGCTTCCAAGAGACCCAGTACTTC	CASSFGDRFQETQYF	-	TRBV12-3/TRBV12-4	TRBJ2-5	-
TGTGCCAGCAGCTCGATCGGGGGACCGCGGATTGAAGCTTTCTTT	CASSSIGGPRIEAFF	-	TRBV7-9	TRBJ1-1	-
TGTGCCAGCAGTCCTAATTCGAACACTGAAGCTTTCTTT	CASSPNSNTEAFF	few	TRBV27	TRBJ1-1	-
TGTGCCAGCAGTTTATGGGACTACGAGCAGTACTTC	CASSLWDYEQYF	few	TRBV12-3/TRBV12-4	TRBJ2-7	-
TGTGCCAGCAGCCCCACAGGGTCGGATGGCTACACCTTC	CASSPTGSDGYTF	-	TRBV7-3	TRBJ1-2	-
TGTGCCAGCAGCCCTACGACAGGGGTTGGAGAGACCCAGTACTTC	CASSPTTGVGETQYF	few	TRBV7-9	TRBJ2-5	TRBD1
TGTGCCAGCAGAAAGGGGGGACAGAGCAATCAGCCCCAGCATTTT	CASRKGGQSNQPQHF	-	TRBV27	TRBJ1-5	TRBD1
TGCGCCAGCAGCTTAGCAGGGGGCGACTATGGCTACACCTTC	CASSLAGGDYGYTF	many	TRBV7-2	TRBJ1-2	TRBD1
TGTGCCAGCAGCTTGGAGGGGGCAGTCACCGGGGAGCTGTTTTTT	CASSLEGAVTGELFF	few	TRBV5-6	TRBJ2-2	TRBD1
TGCGCCAGCAGCTTGGCGCAGACTAGCGGGGGGCCCCTTGGGGCCCAAGAGACCCAGTACTTC	CASSLAQTSGGPLGAQETQYF	-	TRBV5-1	TRBJ2-5	TRBD2
TGCGCCAGCAGCCAAGATCCGGGCCTGGGGAGGACCCAGTACTTC	CASSQDPGLGRTQYF	few	TRBV4-1	TRBJ2-5	-
TGTGCTAGTGGTTTGGTACTGGGACAGGGACGCTCTGGAAACACCATATATTTT	CASGLVLGQGRSGNTIYF	few	TRBV12-5	TRBJ1-3	TRBD1
TGCAGTGCTAGAAGGTCGGCGGGGACAGATACGCAGTATTTT	CSARRSAGTDTQYF	-	TRBV20-1	TRBJ2-3	-
TGCGCCAGCAGCAGATACAGGGAACGTGTCACTGAAGCTTTCTTT	CASSRYRERVTEAFF	few	TRBV5-1	TRBJ1-1	-
TGTGCCAGCAGCGTTGAGACAGGGGCTGGAAACACCATATATTTT	CASSVETGAGNTIYF	-	TRBV11-2	TRBJ1-3	TRBD1
TGTGCCAGCAGCTTCCGACAGGGACCGAACACTGAAGCTTTCTTT	CASSFRQGPNTEAFF	few	TRBV7-9	TRBJ1-1	TRBD1
TGCGCCAGCAGCTTGGCACAGGGGGGCAATGAGCAGTTCTTC	CASSLAQGGNEQFF	many	TRBV5-1	TRBJ2-1	TRBD1
TGTGCCAGCAGCCGGTTCAGCGGGTCTGAGGGGGAGCAGTTCTTC	CASSRFSGSEGEQFF	-	TRBV3-1	TRBJ2-1	-
TGCAGCGTTGAAGAAACCCATTTGGATACGCAGTATTTT	CSVEETHLDTQYF	few	TRBV29-1	TRBJ2-3	-